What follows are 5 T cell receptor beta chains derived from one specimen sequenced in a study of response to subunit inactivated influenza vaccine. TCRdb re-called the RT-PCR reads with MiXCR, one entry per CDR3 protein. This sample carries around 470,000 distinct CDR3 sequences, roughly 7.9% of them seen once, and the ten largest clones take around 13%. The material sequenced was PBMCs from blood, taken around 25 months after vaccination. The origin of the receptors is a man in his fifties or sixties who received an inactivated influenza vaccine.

The CDR3 coding sequence is TGCGCCAGCAGCAGAGGTGGACTAGCCCACGAGCAGTACTTC. Translating gives CASSRGGLAHEQYF. This chain connects TRBV5-1 to TRBJ2-7, with 8 bases lining up with TRBD2. The junction had 8 bases not matched to a gene; V was cut back by 4 bases and J by 5 bases. The germline V gene encodes CDR1 SGHRS and CDR2 YFSETQ. The CDR3 is 14 amino acids.

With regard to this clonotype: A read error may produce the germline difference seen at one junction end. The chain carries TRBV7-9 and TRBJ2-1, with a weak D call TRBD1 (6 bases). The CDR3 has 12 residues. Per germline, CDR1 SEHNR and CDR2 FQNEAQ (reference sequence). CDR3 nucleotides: TGTGCCAGCAGACTCACAGGGCGAACCTCCCTCTTC. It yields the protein CASRLTGRTSLF.

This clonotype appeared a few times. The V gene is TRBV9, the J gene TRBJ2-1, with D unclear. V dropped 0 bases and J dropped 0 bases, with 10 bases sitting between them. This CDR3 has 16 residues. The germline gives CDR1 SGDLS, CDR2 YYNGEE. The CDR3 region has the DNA TGTGCCAGCAGCGTAGGGGATCGGAGCTCCTACAATGAGCAGTTCTTC. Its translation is CASSVGDRSSYNEQFF.

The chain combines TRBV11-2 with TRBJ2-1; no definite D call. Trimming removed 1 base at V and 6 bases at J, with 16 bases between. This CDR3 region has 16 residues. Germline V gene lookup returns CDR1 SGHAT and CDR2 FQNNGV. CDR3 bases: TGTGCCAGCAGCTTAGGGCGGTATGGGCCGGGCAATGAGCAGTTCTTC. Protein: CASSLGRYGPGNEQFF.

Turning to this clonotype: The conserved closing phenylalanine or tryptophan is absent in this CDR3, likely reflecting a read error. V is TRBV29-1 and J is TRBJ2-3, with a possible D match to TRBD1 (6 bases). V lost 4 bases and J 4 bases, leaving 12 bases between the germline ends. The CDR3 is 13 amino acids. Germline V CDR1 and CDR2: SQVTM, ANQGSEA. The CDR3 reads CSVVWGQADTQYL. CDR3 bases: TGCAGCGTTGTCTGGGGGCAGGCAGATACGCAGTATTTA.